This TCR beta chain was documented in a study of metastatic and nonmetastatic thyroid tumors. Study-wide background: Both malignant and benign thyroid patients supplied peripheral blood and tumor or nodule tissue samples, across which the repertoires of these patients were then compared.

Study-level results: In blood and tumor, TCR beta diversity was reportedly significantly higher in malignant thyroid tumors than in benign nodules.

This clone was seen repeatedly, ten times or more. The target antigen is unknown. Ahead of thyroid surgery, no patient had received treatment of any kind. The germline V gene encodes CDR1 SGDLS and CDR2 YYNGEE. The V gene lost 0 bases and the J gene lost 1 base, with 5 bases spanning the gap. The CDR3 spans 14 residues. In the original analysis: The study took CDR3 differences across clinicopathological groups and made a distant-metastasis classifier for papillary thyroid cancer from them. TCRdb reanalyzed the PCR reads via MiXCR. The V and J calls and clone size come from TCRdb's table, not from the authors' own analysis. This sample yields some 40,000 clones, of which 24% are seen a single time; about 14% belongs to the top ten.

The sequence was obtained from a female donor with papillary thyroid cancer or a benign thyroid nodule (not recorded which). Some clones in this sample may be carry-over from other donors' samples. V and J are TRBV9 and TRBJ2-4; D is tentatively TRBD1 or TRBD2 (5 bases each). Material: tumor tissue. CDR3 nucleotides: TGTGCCAGCAGCGTAGGGGGGGCCAAAAACATTCAGTACTTC. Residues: CASSVGGAKNIQYF.